A selection of T cell receptor beta chains follows, all from one sample in a study of blood T cell repertoires in COVID-19. The table came from immunoSEQ multiplex PCR; TCRdb's copy has only in-frame clones and leaves some out. The sample shows under 250,000 clones, around 81% of them seen only once. The sample comprised peripheral blood. The receptors here all came from a woman between 55 and 75 years old with acute or convalescent COVID-19. Both conserved end residues are part of each CDR3. Fields, in order: D gene, V gene, J gene, clone size, CDR3 length, CDR3 DNA, CDR3 protein. A D gene is named only where the DNA matches it firmly. Not all rows give a size; the values are once, few, many and, for expanded clones, a class.

D gene: -
V gene: TRBV11-2
J gene: TRBJ2-3
clone size: -
CDR3 length: 12
CDR3 DNA: TGTGCCAGCAGCTTCGGGACAGATACGCAGTATTTT
CDR3 protein: CASSFGTDTQYF

D gene: -
V gene: TRBV5-1
J gene: TRBJ2-7
clone size: -
CDR3 length: 16
CDR3 DNA: TGCGCCAGCAGCTTGGGGACAGTCCGGGAACGGTACGAGCAGTACTTC
CDR3 protein: CASSLGTVRERYEQYF

D gene: TRBD1
V gene: TRBV19
J gene: TRBJ1-6
clone size: -
CDR3 length: 15
CDR3 DNA: TGTGCCAGTAGTAGACAGGGAGCCTATAATTCACCCCTCCACTTT
CDR3 protein: CASSRQGAYNSPLHF

D gene: TRBD2
V gene: TRBV11-3
J gene: TRBJ2-1
clone size: -
CDR3 length: 15
CDR3 DNA: TGTGCCAGCAGCCTAGCGGGGGGCTCATACAATGAGCAGTTCTTC
CDR3 protein: CASSLAGGSYNEQFF

D gene: TRBD1
V gene: TRBV7-8
J gene: TRBJ1-4
clone size: -
CDR3 length: 13
CDR3 DNA: TGTGCCAGCAGCTGGACAGGGCGCGAAAAACTGTTTTTT
CDR3 protein: CASSWTGREKLFF

D gene: -
V gene: TRBV7-2
J gene: TRBJ1-4
clone size: -
CDR3 length: 15
CDR3 DNA: TGTGCCAGCAGCACGCGGACCGGACAAAATGAAAAACTGTTTTTT
CDR3 protein: CASSTRTGQNEKLFF

D gene: TRBD2
V gene: TRBV7-3
J gene: TRBJ2-7
clone size: -
CDR3 length: 14
CDR3 DNA: TGTGCCAGCAGCCGCGGGGGGGCATCCCTCGAGCAGTACTTC
CDR3 protein: CASSRGGASLEQYF

D gene: -
V gene: TRBV30
J gene: TRBJ1-4
clone size: -
CDR3 length: 12
CDR3 DNA: TGTGCCTGGAGTGTACGAGCCGAGGGACTGTTTTTT
CDR3 protein: CAWSVRAEGLFF

D gene: -
V gene: TRBV9
J gene: TRBJ2-2
clone size: -
CDR3 length: 16
CDR3 DNA: TGTGCCAGCAGCGTTGGGGCCGGGGGGAACACCGGGGAGCTGTTTTTT
CDR3 protein: CASSVGAGGNTGELFF

D gene: TRBD1
V gene: TRBV5-5
J gene: TRBJ2-7
clone size: -
CDR3 length: 14
CDR3 DNA: TGTGCCAGCATCGGGACAGGGAGCTCCTACGAGCAGTACTTC
CDR3 protein: CASIGTGSSYEQYF

D gene: TRBD1
V gene: TRBV30
J gene: TRBJ1-1
clone size: few
CDR3 length: 18
CDR3 DNA: TGTGCCTGGAGTGTCCGTTTAACAGGGGGCAAAAAGAACACTGAAGCTTTCTTT
CDR3 protein: CAWSVRLTGGKKNTEAFF

D gene: -
V gene: TRBV19
J gene: TRBJ1-1
clone size: -
CDR3 length: 17
CDR3 DNA: TGTGCCAGTAGTATCATCAAACAGGCGGTCATGAACACTGAAGCTTTCTTT
CDR3 protein: CASSIIKQAVMNTEAFF

D gene: -
V gene: TRBV27
J gene: TRBJ1-2
clone size: -
CDR3 length: 13
CDR3 DNA: TGTGCCAGCAGCTCGACAGTTTACTATGGCTACACCTTC
CDR3 protein: CASSSTVYYGYTF

D gene: -
V gene: TRBV4-2
J gene: TRBJ1-6
clone size: -
CDR3 length: 13
CDR3 DNA: TGTGCCAGCAGCGCAGACTGGAATTCACCCCTCCACTTT
CDR3 protein: CASSADWNSPLHF

D gene: -
V gene: TRBV7-2
J gene: TRBJ1-2
clone size: -
CDR3 length: 13
CDR3 DNA: TGTGCCAGCAGCTTAGGGGCAGGGGACGGCTACACCTTC
CDR3 protein: CASSLGAGDGYTF

D gene: TRBD1
V gene: TRBV5-1
J gene: TRBJ2-7
clone size: -
CDR3 length: 14
CDR3 DNA: TGCGCCAGCAGCTTGAGACAGGGGGCTTACGAGCAGTACTTC
CDR3 protein: CASSLRQGAYEQYF

D gene: TRBD1
V gene: TRBV6-6
J gene: TRBJ1-6
clone size: -
CDR3 length: 16
CDR3 DNA: TGTGCCAGCAGTGTAAGCGGGACAGGGCTTAATTCACCCCTCCACTTT
CDR3 protein: CASSVSGTGLNSPLHF

D gene: TRBD2
V gene: TRBV7-9
J gene: TRBJ2-7
clone size: -
CDR3 length: 11
CDR3 DNA: TGTGCCTCCCAGTGGGGGGGAGAGGCGTACTTC
CDR3 protein: CASQWGGEAYF

D gene: TRBD1
V gene: TRBV25-1
J gene: TRBJ1-2
clone size: -
CDR3 length: 13
CDR3 DNA: TGTGCCAGCAGTGCGACAGGGTCTCAAGGCTACACCTTC
CDR3 protein: CASSATGSQGYTF

D gene: TRBD2
V gene: TRBV27
J gene: TRBJ2-3
clone size: -
CDR3 length: 15
CDR3 DNA: TGTGCCAGCAGATCGGGACTAGCAGTGGGTGATACGCAGTATTTT
CDR3 protein: CASRSGLAVGDTQYF

D gene: -
V gene: TRBV28
J gene: TRBJ1-1
clone size: once
CDR3 length: 14
CDR3 DNA: TGTGCCAGCAGTTCAGGGGCCCTAAACACTGAAGCTTTCTTT
CDR3 protein: CASSSGALNTEAFF

D gene: TRBD1
V gene: TRBV30
J gene: TRBJ2-1
clone size: -
CDR3 length: 16
CDR3 DNA: TGTGCCTGGAGTACCGCGGACAGGTACTCCTACAATGAGCAGTTCTTC
CDR3 protein: CAWSTADRYSYNEQFF